This TCR beta chain was identified during a study of cytomegalovirus exposure and HLA in healthy donors. Study-level findings and limits: In an earlier analysis, in approximately 570 donors, most V segments appeared productive either ~87% or ~30% of the time.

PCR used 60 Vbeta primers and 13 Jbeta primers. Clones were sequenced by immunoSEQ multiplex PCR, and TCRdb holds only the in-frame ones, with some missing. This table holds 100,000 to 120,000 clones, about 80% found once. This CDR3 has 14 residues. Losses at the gene ends were 11 bases for V and 1 base for J; bases not matched to a gene: 7. Germline CDR1 is MDHEN and CDR2 is SYDVKM. As regards this clone: Its antigen is still unknown.

This sequence joins TRBV28 and TRBJ2-2, with 7 positions matching TRBD2. The receptor's source is a woman aged 55-69 years in good health and CMV-seropositive. Sequenced material: PBMCs. Written as DNA, the CDR3 is TGTGCCGGCGGGGGACTTTTGAACACCGGGGAGCTGTTTTTT. Protein sequence: CAGGGLLNTGELFF.